Presented here are 2 T cell receptor beta chains from one specimen sequenced in a study of lymphopenia after photon versus proton radiotherapy. Sequenced by immunoSEQ multiplex PCR; TCRdb stores in-frame clones only, minus some. The sample consists of around 18,000 clones, more than 85% of them appearing once. Sample: peripheral blood, taken from a patient treated with proton-based radiotherapy. The receptors shown here come from a man in his 70s with pancreatic cancer.

For the CDR3, the DNA is TGCAGCGTCCCGACTAGCGGGAGGGGAACAGATACGCAGTATTTT. It codes for CSVPTSGRGTDTQYF. The chain employs TRBV29-1 and TRBJ2-3; 14 bases fit TRBD2. The V segment lost 6 bases and the J segment 3 bases; nucleotides outside the gene matches: 5. Germline V CDR1 and CDR2: SQVTM, ANQGSEA. The CDR3 is made up of 15 amino acids.

The J gene is TRBJ2-3, the V gene TRBV7-8; D is possibly TRBD2 (7 bases). V shed 8 bases and J shed 0 bases, with 15 bases lying between them. The CDR3 has 15 amino acids. Germline-derived CDR1 and CDR2 are SGHVS and FQNEAQ. The DNA for the CDR3 is TGTGCCAGCGGGAGGGGGAGGCTGAGCACAGATACGCAGTATTTT. This codes for CASGRGRLSTDTQYF.